Listed here is a single T cell receptor (beta chain). Its antigen is as yet unknown. Sequencing used immunoSEQ multiplex PCR; TCRdb keeps in-frame clones, though not all of them. The sample lists around 130,000 clones, over 85% occurring once. These data originate in a study of T cell responses to AZD1222 COVID-19 vaccine. Study outcomes and limitations: The donors showed a predominance of white British ancestry and of females, with possible underestimation of clonal diversity. Spike-specific TCR breadth and depth went up after people got two AZD1222 doses.

The germline CDR1 and CDR2 sequences are SGHVS and FNYEAQ. The CDR3 spans 15 residues. The germline V and J ends were trimmed by 1 base and 8 bases, with 15 bases remaining between them. The source was peripheral blood, collected on day 0 of AZD1222 vaccination. The receptor's source is an adult in good health. This chain uses TRBV7-6 with TRBJ2-1; no firm D call. This CDR3 reads CASSLEVSLVDEQFF. In nucleotides, the CDR3 is TGTGCCAGCAGCTTAGAGGTTAGCCTAGTGGATGAGCAGTTCTTC. Supplemented by reference TRBV7-6 and TRBJ2-1, the full variable domain reads GAGVSQSPRYKVTKRGQDVALRCDPISGHVSLYWYRQALGQGPEFLTYFNYEAQQDKSGLPNDRFSAERPEGSISTLTIQRTEQRDSAMYRCASSLEVSLVDEQFFGPGTRLTVL.